The 7 T cell receptor beta chains given below trace back to one sample, sequenced in a study of regulatory T cells in long-lasting Graves disease. Noted time point: persistent/refractory GD, antithyroid drugs over 5 years with positive TRAb. Extracted PBMC RNA gave rise to the TCR library. TCR beta libraries were built with iRepertoire HTBI primers and Arm-PCR of CDR3 regions. TCRdb used MiXCR to reprocess the multiplex PCR reads, holding one entry per CDR3 protein. The data show 400,000 to 500,000 distinct CDR3 sequences, around 20% seen once. The sample was peripheral blood mononuclear cells (PBMCs), taken when the disease was refractory, from a patient treated with antithyroid drugs. Source of these receptors: a female donor with Graves disease.

This clonotype has at least ten counts. This rearrangement joins TRBV28 to TRBJ1-2; tentatively, D is TRBD1 (5 bases). The V gene lost 10 bases and the J gene lost 7 bases, with 19 bases spanning the gap. Germline CDR1 is MDHEN and CDR2 is SYDVKM. The CDR3 extends over 13 amino acids. CDR3 in DNA: TGTGCCAACATGGGGGGATTTCCTATTGGCTACACCTTC. Its translation: CANMGGFPIGYTF.

The chain joins TRBV2 to TRBJ2-3; D may be TRBD1 (6 bases). Per germline, CDR1 SNHLY and CDR2 FYNNEI. Trimming took off 7 bases at V and 2 bases at J, with 19 bases between the two ends. CDR3 length equals 16 residues. In DNA, the CDR3 is TGTGCCAGCACCCAGGGGAGCGAATGGGACACAGATACGCAGTATTTT. Its translation is CASTQGSEWDTDTQYF.

The gene calls are TRBV5-1 and TRBJ2-2, with D possibly being TRBD2 (6 bases). Trimming shortened V by 4 bases and J by 1 base, and 17 bases separated the two germline ends. Germline V gene sequence: CDR1 SGHRS, CDR2 YFSETQ. CDR3 size: 17 residues. CDR3 sequence reads: CASSLLSTSWNTGELFF. CDR3 bases: TGCGCCAGCAGCCTACTTTCTACTAGCTGGAACACCGGGGAGCTGTTTTTT.

This chain links TRBV30 with TRBJ2-7; D is undetermined. Trimming shortened V by 1 base and J by 5 bases, and 30 bases separated the two germline ends. The V gene's germline CDR1 is GTSNPN and CDR2 SVGIG (reference sequence). The CDR3 extends over 19 amino acids. The CDR3 DNA sequence: TGTGCCTGGAGTGGTCCTCGACATGATTACAGTTATCCCCAGAACGAGCAGTACTTC. Residues: CAWSGPRHDYSYPQNEQYF.

This clonotype has ten or more counts. This chain uses TRBV6-1 with TRBJ1-2; the D gene is possibly TRBD1 (5 bases). Trimming removed 5 bases from V and 3 bases from J, with 13 bases in between. Germline CDR1 reads MNHNS; CDR2 reads SASEGT. CDR3 length: 14 amino acids. The CDR3 DNA reads TGTGCCAGCAGTACGGGGGGTCGGGACTATGGCTACACCTTC. Its protein is CASSTGGRDYGYTF.

This clonotype came up many times. The chain carries TRBV7-9 and TRBJ1-2; D may be TRBD1 (5 bases). Trimming left V 3 bases short and J 3 bases short, with 14 bases between. The germline V gene encodes CDR1 SEHNR and CDR2 FQNEAQ (reference sequence). The CDR3 extends over 15 amino acids. CDR3: CASSLAGGADYGYTF. The CDR3 DNA sequence: TGTGCCAGCAGCTTGGCGGGAGGGGCGGACTATGGCTACACCTTC.

Written as DNA, the CDR3 is TGTGCCAGTAGGCAAGCTGGGACAGCTAGCAATCAGCCCCAGCATTTT. As protein: CASRQAGTASNQPQHF. This chain links TRBV19 with TRBJ1-5; 7 nucleotides agree with TRBD1. The length of the CDR3 is 16 residues. Trimming removed 6 bases from V and 0 bases from J; junction bases left unmatched: 8. Germline CDR1 reads LNHDA; CDR2 reads SQIVND (reference sequence).